The 14 T cell receptor beta chains below come from one sample, sequenced in a study of neurological immune-mediated disorders. In TCRdb, the 5' RACE reads were re-called with MiXCR into one record per CDR3 protein. Of tens of thousands of distinct CDR3 sequences in the sample, about 13% were seen once. The sequenced sample was PBMCs. The receptors derive from a woman aged 55-70 years with HTLV-1-associated myelopathy (HAM/TSP).

This clonotype was seen ten or more times. The V gene is TRBV5-1, the J gene TRBJ2-5; TRBD1 agrees at 9 bases. Germline values: CDR1 SGHRS, CDR2 YFSETQ. J gave up 5 bases and V 3 bases, and 5 bases lay outside the gene matches. This CDR3 has 14 residues. The CDR3: CASSSRTGDETQYF. Written as DNA, the CDR3 is TGCGCCAGCAGCTCCCGGACAGGGGACGAGACCCAGTACTTC.

The J gene is TRBJ2-7, the V gene TRBV6-6; TRBD2 might be the D (6 bases). V was clipped by 7 bases and J by 5 bases, with 18 bases between them. The CDR3 is 14 residues long. Germline V lookup: CDR1 MNHNY, CDR2 SVGAGI (reference sequence). DNA of the CDR3: TGTGCCAGCACTCCCACGGGGGTCTTCCACGAGCAGTACTTC. Amino acids: CASTPTGVFHEQYF.

This clonotype was seen ten or more times. V and J are TRBV5-6 and TRBJ2-7; D call uncertain. The V and J ends lost 1 base and 2 bases respectively, with 10 bases between them. The CDR3 contains 14 residues. CDR1 is SGHDT, CDR2 YYEEEE, per germline. DNA of the CDR3: TGTGCCAGCAGCTTGTCTGCTGTACCCTACGAGCAGTACTTC. Its translation: CASSLSAVPYEQYF.

Ten or more counts support this clonotype. This sequence joins TRBV5-1 and TRBJ1-2; D might be TRBD1 (5 bases). The ends were cut back, 0 bases at V and 4 bases at J, with 13 bases in the middle. Germline CDR1 SGHRS, CDR2 YFSETQ. The CDR3 runs to 15 residues. CDR3 sequence: CASSLALLGTYGYTF. Written as DNA, the CDR3 is TGCGCCAGCAGCTTGGCTCTTCTAGGGACCTATGGCTACACCTTC.

This clonotype was seen at least ten times. The chain is built from TRBV2 and TRBJ2-5; 9 bases fit TRBD2. The V and J ends lost 8 bases and 1 base, in that order; junction bases with no gene match: 5. The CDR3 is made up of 14 amino acids. Germline CDR1 SNHLY, CDR2 FYNNEI. The CDR3 region is CASGIAGVQETQYF. CDR3 sequence (DNA): TGTGCCAGCGGAATAGCGGGAGTCCAAGAGACCCAGTACTTC.

The rearrangement links TRBV10-2 to TRBJ2-3; D remains ambiguous. Germline V gives CDR1 WSHSY, CDR2 SAAADI. The CDR3 extends over 14 amino acids. V lost 3 bases and J lost 4, with 11 bases in between. The CDR3 DNA is TGCGCCAGCAGTGAATATGGGCTAGCAGATACGCAGTATTTT. Its protein product is CASSEYGLADTQYF.

The J gene is TRBJ2-3, the V gene TRBV19, with D unresolved. Per the germline V gene, CDR1 is LNHDA and CDR2 is SQIVND (reference sequence). The length of the CDR3 is 13 residues. The V end lost 7 bases, the J end lost 6 bases, and 14 bases lay between the germline ends. CDR3 in DNA: TGTGCCAGTAAGGTAGGACCGGCTGATACGCAGTATTTT. Translation gives CASKVGPADTQYF. Together with reference TRBV19 and TRBJ2-3, the CDR3 gives the full variable domain: DGGITQSPKYLFRKEGQNVTLSCEQNLNHDAMYWYRQDPGQGLRLIYYSQIVNDFQKGDIAEGYSVSREKKESFPLTVTSAQKNPTAFYLCASKVGPADTQYFGPGTRLTVL.

This clonotype was detected ten times or more. The chain employs TRBV5-1 and TRBJ2-5, with 8 nucleotides matching TRBD2. J gave up 5 bases and V 0 bases, and 6 bases lay outside the gene matches. This CDR3 region has 15 residues. Germline assignment: CDR1 SGHRS and CDR2 YFSETQ. The CDR3 protein is CASSLDSGSGETQYF. In DNA, the CDR3 is TGCGCCAGCAGCTTGGACAGCGGGAGCGGGGAGACCCAGTACTTC. The full variable domain, rest sourced from reference TRBV5-1 and TRBJ2-5, is KAGVTQTPRYLIKTRGQQVTLSCSPISGHRSVSWYQQTPGQGLQFLFEYFSETQRNKGNFPGRFSGRQFSNSRSEMNVSTLELGDSALYLCASSLDSGSGETQYFGPGTRLLVL.

This clonotype was seen many times. The chain is built from TRBV7-2 and TRBJ2-1, with D unresolved. There are 15 residues in the CDR3. Trimming removed 2 bases from V and 4 bases from J, with 12 bases in between. CDR1 and CDR2 (germline): SGHTA, FQGNSA. DNA of the CDR3: TGTGCCAGCAGCTTAATGACGGGTCAATACAATGAGCAGTTCTTC. Amino acids: CASSLMTGQYNEQFF.

In its sample, this clonotype was seen many times. V and J are TRBV5-1 and TRBJ2-1; 11 bases are a match to TRBD2. V gave up 1 base and J gave up 7 bases; unmatched junction bases: 7. The CDR3 consists of 16 residues. Germline CDR1 reads SGHRS; CDR2 reads YFSETQ. CDR3 amino acids: CASSLQTSGRWNEQFF. The CDR3 bases are TGCGCCAGCAGCTTGCAAACTAGCGGGAGATGGAATGAGCAGTTCTTC. Variable domain in full (rest from reference TRBV5-1 and TRBJ2-1): KAGVTQTPRYLIKTRGQQVTLSCSPISGHRSVSWYQQTPGQGLQFLFEYFSETQRNKGNFPGRFSGRQFSNSRSEMNVSTLELGDSALYLCASSLQTSGRWNEQFFGPGTRLTVL.

This clonotype was counted many times. The chain couples TRBV5-5 to TRBJ2-1, with 14 bases aligning to TRBD2. The CDR3 covers 15 residues. After removal of 3 bases from V and 12 bases from J, the junction contained 8 bases not matched to a gene. CDR1 SGHKS and CDR2 YYEKEE come from the germline V gene (reference sequence). This chain's CDR3 is CASSSTGTSGSRQFF. The CDR3 DNA is TGTGCCAGCAGCTCCACCGGGACTAGCGGGAGTCGGCAGTTCTTC.

The chain has TRBV7-9 and TRBJ2-3; D is perhaps TRBD1 (5 bases). In germline, CDR1 is SEHNR, CDR2 FQNEAQ (reference sequence). Trimming shortened V by 5 bases and J by 5 bases, and 11 bases separated the two germline ends. The CDR3 covers 13 residues. The CDR3 DNA follows: TGTGCCAGCAGCAGTGGACACGTAGATACGCAGTATTTT. It specifies CASSSGHVDTQYF.

This clonotype was recorded at least ten times. The J gene is TRBJ1-5, the V gene TRBV27; a weak D match, TRBD1 (6 bases). The CDR3 sequence is 13 residues long. Per the germline V gene, CDR1 is MNHEY and CDR2 is SMNVEV (reference sequence). Trimming removed 6 bases at V and 6 bases at J, with 12 bases between. The chain's CDR3 is CASRGRGSQPQHF. The DNA for the CDR3 is TGTGCCAGCAGGGGCAGGGGAAGTCAGCCCCAGCATTTT.

This chain joins TRBV29-1 and TRBJ2-1, with D tentatively TRBD2 (7 bases). Germline V gives CDR1 SQVTM, CDR2 ANQGSEA. CDR3 length: 16 amino acids. V lost 6 bases, J lost 5 bases, and 23 bases lay in between. CDR3 nucleotide sequence: TGCAGCGTCCGCAGCCAGGGGAGGGGGGGGAACAATGAGCAGTTCTTC. As protein: CSVRSQGRGGNNEQFF.